The 8 T cell receptor beta chains listed next were all sequenced from one sample in a study of cytomegalovirus exposure and HLA in healthy donors. Primers: 60 Vbeta forward and 13 Jbeta reverse. Only in-frame clones appear in the TCRdb table, and some are missing; sequencing was by immunoSEQ multiplex PCR. The table lists roughly 72,000 clones, roughly 74% of them singletons. Sequenced input: PBMCs. The receptors were gathered from a human donor in good health.

As for this clone: Other DNA sequences in the same sample also yield this CDR3. The rearrangement links TRBV7-9 to TRBJ2-5; no definite D call. The V gene lost 5 bases and the J gene lost 2 bases, with 3 bases spanning the gap. Germline V gives CDR1 SEHNR, CDR2 FQNEAQ (reference sequence). The CDR3 covers 11 residues. As DNA, the CDR3 is TGTGCCAGCAGCCCACAAGAGACCCAGTACTTC. Its translation is CASSPQETQYF. The complete variable domain, with remaining parts taken from reference TRBV7-9 and TRBJ2-5, reads DTGVSQNPRHKITKRGQNVTFRCDPISEHNRLYWYRQTLGQGPEFLTYFQNEAQLEKSRLLSDRFSAERPKGSFSTLEIQRTEQGDSAMYLCASSPQETQYFGPGTRLLVL.

V gene TRBV29-1 combines with J gene TRBJ2-2; weak D call: TRBD1 (6 bases). The CDR3 is 13 residues long. CDR1 is SQVTM and CDR2 is ANQGSEA in the germline V gene. V dropped 7 bases and J dropped 1 base, with 10 bases sitting between them. CDR3 DNA: TGCAGCGGGCTGACAGGGAACACCGGGGAGCTGTTTTTT. Encoded protein: CSGLTGNTGELFF.

This clone has only one observation. This sequence joins TRBV5-6 and TRBJ2-7, with 7 bases fitting TRBD1. The CDR3 has 15 amino acids. Unmatched junction bases numbered 5, after V lost 2 bases and J lost 0 bases. Germline loops: CDR1 SGHDT, CDR2 YYEEEE. The CDR3 bases are TGTGCCAGCAGCTTAACAGGGGAAATCTCCTACGAGCAGTACTTC. Protein sequence: CASSLTGEISYEQYF.

This clone was found a few times. This chain uses TRBV5-4 with TRBJ1-6; 7 positions agree with TRBD1. The CDR3 runs to 15 residues. V lost 3 bases, J lost 7 bases, and 7 bases stayed unmatched. CDR1 is SGHNT and CDR2 is YYREEE in the germline V gene (reference sequence). The CDR3 coding sequence is TGTGCCAGCAGCTCCAGGGGGGAATTGAATTCACCCCTCCACTTT. This translates into CASSSRGELNSPLHF.

The chain carries TRBV6-5 and TRBJ2-5; 13 positions match TRBD2. Germline CDR1 is MNHEY and CDR2 is SVGAGI. The CDR3 totals 15 residues. Losses at the gene ends were 6 bases for V and 2 bases for J; bases not matched to a gene: 3. The CDR3: CASRELAGGQETQYF. The CDR3 DNA reads TGTGCCAGCAGGGAACTAGCGGGAGGGCAAGAGACCCAGTACTTC.

V usage is TRBV4-1 and J usage is TRBJ2-1; 8 nucleotides match TRBD1. Trimming removed 5 bases from V and 5 bases from J; junction bases left unmatched: 8. Germline CDR1 is MGHRA and CDR2 is YSYEKL. CDR3 length equals 15 residues. CDR3 in DNA: TGCGCCAGCAGCGAGACAGGGGCCCACAACAATGAGCAGTTCTTC. Residues: CASSETGAHNNEQFF.

V is TRBV9 and J is TRBJ1-1; no definite D call. The CDR3 is made up of 14 amino acids. CDR1 is SGDLS and CDR2 is YYNGEE in the germline V gene. The V end was cut by 4 bases, the J end by 0 bases, with 10 bases between. The CDR3 DNA reads TGTGCCAGCAGCCCCGCGGGTTTGAACACTGAAGCTTTCTTT. Translated, it gives CASSPAGLNTEAFF. Full variable domain (missing parts from reference TRBV9 and TRBJ1-1): DSGVTQTPKHLITATGQRVTLRCSPRSGDLSVYWYQQSLDQGLQFLIQYYNGEERAKGNILERFSAQQFPDLHSELNLSSLELGDSALYFCASSPAGLNTEAFFGQGTRLTVV.

V is TRBV27 and J is TRBJ1-5; 7 nucleotides line up with TRBD1. CDR1 is MNHEY, CDR2 SMNVEV, per germline (reference sequence). V shed 5 bases, J shed 7 bases, and the junction held 5 bases outside the gene matches. This CDR3 is built from 13 residues. This CDR3 reads CASSPQGDQPQHF. CDR3 in DNA: TGTGCCAGCAGTCCTCAGGGGGACCAGCCCCAGCATTTT.